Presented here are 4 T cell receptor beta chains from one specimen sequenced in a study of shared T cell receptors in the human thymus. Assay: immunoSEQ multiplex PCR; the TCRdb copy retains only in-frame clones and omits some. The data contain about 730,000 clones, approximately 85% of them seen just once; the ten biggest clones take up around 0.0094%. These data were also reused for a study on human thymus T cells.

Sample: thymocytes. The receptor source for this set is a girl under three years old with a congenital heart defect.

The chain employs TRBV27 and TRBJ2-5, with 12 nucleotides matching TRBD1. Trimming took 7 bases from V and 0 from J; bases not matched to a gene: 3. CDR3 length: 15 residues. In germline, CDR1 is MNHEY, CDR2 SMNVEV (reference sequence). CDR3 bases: TGTGCCAGCAAGGGACAGGGGGCCGACCAAGAGACCCAGTACTTC. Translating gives CASKGQGADQETQYF.

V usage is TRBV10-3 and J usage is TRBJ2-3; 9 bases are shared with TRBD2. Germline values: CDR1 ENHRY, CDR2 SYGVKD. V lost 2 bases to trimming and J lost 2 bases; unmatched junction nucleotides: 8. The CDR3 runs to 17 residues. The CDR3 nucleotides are TGTGCCATCAGTGAGCCATGGCGGGGGGGATACACAGATACGCAGTATTTT. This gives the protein CAISEPWRGGYTDTQYF.

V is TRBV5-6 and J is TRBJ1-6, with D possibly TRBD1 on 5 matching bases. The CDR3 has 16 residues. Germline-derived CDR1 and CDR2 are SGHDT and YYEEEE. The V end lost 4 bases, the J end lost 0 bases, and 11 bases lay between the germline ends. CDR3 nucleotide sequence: TGTGCCAGCAGCGGACGGGGACTCTCCTATAATTCACCCCTCCACTTT. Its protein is CASSGRGLSYNSPLHF. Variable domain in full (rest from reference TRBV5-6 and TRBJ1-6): DAGVTQSPTHLIKTRGQQVTLRCSPKSGHDTVSWYQQALGQGPQFIFQYYEEEERQRGNFPDRFSGHQFPNYSSELNVNALLLGDSALYLCASSGRGLSYNSPLHFGNGTRLTVT.

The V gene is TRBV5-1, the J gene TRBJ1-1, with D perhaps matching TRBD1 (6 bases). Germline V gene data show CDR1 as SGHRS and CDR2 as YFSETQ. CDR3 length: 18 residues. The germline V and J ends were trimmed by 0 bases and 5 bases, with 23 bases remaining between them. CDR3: CASSLEVRGSLSWTEAFF. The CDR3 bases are TGCGCCAGCAGCTTGGAGGTCAGGGGTTCGTTATCTTGGACTGAAGCTTTCTTT.